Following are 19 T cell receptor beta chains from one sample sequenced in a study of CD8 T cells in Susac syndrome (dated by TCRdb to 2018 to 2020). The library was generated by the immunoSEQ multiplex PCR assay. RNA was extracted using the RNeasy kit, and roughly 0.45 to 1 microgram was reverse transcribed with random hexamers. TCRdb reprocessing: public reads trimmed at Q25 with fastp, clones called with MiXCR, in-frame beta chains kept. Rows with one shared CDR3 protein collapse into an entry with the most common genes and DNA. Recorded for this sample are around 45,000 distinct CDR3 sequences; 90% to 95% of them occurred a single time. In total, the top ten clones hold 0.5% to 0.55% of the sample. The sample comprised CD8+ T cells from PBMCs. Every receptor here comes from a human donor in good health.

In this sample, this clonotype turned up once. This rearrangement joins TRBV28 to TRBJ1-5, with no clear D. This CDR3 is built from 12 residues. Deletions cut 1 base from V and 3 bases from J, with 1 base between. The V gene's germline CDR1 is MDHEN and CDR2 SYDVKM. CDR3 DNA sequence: TGTGCCAGCAGTTTATTCAATCAGCCCCAGCATTTT. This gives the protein CASSLFNQPQHF.

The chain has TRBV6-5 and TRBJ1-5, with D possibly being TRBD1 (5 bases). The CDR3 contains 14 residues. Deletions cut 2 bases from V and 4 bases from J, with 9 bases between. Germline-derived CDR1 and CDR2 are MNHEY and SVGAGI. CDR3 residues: CASSYRQGNQPQHF. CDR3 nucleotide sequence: TGTGCCAGCAGTTACCGGCAGGGAAATCAGCCCCAGCATTTT.

CDR3 amino acids: CSARDQDADSYEQYF. Here the CDR3 DNA reads TGCAGTGCTAGAGATCAGGACGCAGACTCCTACGAGCAGTACTTC. This chain uses TRBV20-1 with TRBJ2-7, with D unresolved. The CDR3 totals 15 residues. The V gene's germline CDR1 is DFQATT and CDR2 SNEGSKA (reference sequence). V was clipped by 0 bases and J by 0 bases, with 12 bases between them.

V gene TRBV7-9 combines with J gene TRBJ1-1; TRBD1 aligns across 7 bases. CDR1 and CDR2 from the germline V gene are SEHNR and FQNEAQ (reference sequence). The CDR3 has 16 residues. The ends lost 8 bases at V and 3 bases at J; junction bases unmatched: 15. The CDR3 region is CASPEGSGRGDTEAFF. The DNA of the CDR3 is TGTGCCAGCCCTGAGGGATCCGGCAGGGGGGACACTGAAGCTTTCTTT.

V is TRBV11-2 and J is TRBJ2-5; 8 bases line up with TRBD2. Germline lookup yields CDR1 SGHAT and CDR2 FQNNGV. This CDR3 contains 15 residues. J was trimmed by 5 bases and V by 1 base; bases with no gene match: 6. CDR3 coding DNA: TGTGCCAGCAGCTTAGGAGCGGGAGCGGAGGAGACCCAGTACTTC. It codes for CASSLGAGAEETQYF.

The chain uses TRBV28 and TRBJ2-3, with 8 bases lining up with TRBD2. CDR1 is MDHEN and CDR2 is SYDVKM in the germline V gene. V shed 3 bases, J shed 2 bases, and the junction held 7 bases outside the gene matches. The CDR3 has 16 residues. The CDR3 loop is CASSFGLAGLTDTQYF. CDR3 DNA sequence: TGTGCCAGCAGTTTCGGGCTAGCGGGTCTCACAGATACGCAGTATTTT.

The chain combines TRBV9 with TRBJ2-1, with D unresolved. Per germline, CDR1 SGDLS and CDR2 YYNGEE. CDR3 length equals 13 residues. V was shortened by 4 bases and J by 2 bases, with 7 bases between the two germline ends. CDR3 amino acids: CASSTNTYNEQFF. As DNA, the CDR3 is TGTGCCAGCAGCACAAACACCTACAATGAGCAGTTCTTC.

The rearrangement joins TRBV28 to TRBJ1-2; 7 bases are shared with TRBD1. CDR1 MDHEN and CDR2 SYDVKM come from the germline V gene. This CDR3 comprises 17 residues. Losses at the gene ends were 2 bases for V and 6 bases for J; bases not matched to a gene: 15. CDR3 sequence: CASSLMRETGIVDGYTF. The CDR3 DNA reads TGTGCCAGCAGTTTAATGAGAGAGACAGGGATCGTAGATGGCTACACCTTC.

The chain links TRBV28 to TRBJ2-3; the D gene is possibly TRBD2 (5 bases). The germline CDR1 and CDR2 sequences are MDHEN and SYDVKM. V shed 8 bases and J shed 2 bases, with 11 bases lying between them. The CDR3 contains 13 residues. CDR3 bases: TGTGCCAGCTCGCCGGAGGTCACAGATACGCAGTATTTT. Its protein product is CASSPEVTDTQYF.

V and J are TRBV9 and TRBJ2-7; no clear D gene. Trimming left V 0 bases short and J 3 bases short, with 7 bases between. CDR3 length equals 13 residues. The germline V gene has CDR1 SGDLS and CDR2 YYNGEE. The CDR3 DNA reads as TGTGCCAGCAGCGTAGAGTCAGACTACGAGCAGTACTTC. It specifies CASSVESDYEQYF.

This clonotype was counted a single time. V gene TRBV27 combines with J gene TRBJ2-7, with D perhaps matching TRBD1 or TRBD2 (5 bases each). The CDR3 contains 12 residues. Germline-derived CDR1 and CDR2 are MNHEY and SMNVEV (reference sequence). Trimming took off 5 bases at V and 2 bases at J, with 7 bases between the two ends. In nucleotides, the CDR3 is TGTGCCAGCAGTAAGGGACCCTACGAGCAGTACTTC. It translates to CASSKGPYEQYF.

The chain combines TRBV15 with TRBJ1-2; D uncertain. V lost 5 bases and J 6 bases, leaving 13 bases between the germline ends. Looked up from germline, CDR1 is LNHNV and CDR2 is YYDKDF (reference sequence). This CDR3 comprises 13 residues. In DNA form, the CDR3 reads TGTGCCACCAGCGTAGGATGGTCTGATGGCTACACCTTC. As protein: CATSVGWSDGYTF.

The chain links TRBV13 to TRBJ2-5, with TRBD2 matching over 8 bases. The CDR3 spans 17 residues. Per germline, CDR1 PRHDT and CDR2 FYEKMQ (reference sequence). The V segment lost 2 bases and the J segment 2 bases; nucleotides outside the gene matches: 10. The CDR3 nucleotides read TGTGCCAGCAGCTTAAGTACGGCTAGCGGGTGGCAAGAGACCCAGTACTTC. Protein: CASSLSTASGWQETQYF. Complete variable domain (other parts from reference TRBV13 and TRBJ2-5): AAGVIQSPRHLIKEKRETATLKCYPIPRHDTVYWYQQGPGQDPQFLISFYEKMQSDKGSIPDRFSAQQFSDYHSELNMSSLELGDSALYFCASSLSTASGWQETQYFGPGTRLLVL.

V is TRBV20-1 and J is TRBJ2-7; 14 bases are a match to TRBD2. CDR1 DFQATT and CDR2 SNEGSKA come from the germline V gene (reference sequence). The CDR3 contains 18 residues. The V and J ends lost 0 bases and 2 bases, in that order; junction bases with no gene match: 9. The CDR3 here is CSARDGEGTSGRAYEQYF. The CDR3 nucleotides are TGCAGTGCTAGAGATGGAGAAGGGACTAGCGGGAGAGCCTACGAGCAGTACTTC.

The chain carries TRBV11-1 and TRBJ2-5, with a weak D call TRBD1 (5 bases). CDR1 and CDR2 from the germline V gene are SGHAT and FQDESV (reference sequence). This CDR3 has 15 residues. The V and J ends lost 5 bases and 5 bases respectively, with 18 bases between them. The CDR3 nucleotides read TGTGCCAGCAGCCCAACTTCGGCAGGGCTGGAGACCCAGTACTTC. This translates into CASSPTSAGLETQYF.

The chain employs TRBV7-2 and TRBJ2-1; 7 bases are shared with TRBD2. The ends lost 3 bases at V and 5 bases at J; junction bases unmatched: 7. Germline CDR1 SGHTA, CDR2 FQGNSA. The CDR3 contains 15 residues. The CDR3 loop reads CASSFYAGTNNEQFF. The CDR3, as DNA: TGTGCCAGCAGCTTTTACGCAGGGACTAACAATGAGCAGTTCTTC.

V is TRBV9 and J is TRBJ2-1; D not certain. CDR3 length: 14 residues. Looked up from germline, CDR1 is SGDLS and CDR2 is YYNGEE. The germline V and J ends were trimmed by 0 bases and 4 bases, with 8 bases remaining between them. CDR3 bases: TGTGCCAGCAGCGTAGTGGCGGATTACAATGAGCAGTTCTTC. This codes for CASSVVADYNEQFF.

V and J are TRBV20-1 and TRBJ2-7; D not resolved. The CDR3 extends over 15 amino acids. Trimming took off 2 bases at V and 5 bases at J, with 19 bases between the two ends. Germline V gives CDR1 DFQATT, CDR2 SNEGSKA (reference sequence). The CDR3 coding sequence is TGCAGTGCTAGATCTTTCCCCGGACCTGCCAACGAGCAGTACTTC. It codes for CSARSFPGPANEQYF.

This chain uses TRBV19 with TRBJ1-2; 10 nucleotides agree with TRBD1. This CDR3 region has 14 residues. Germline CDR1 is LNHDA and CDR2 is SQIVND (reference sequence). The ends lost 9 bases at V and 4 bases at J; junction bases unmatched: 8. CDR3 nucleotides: TGTGCCAGCAAGGGATGGACAGGGGGCTATGGCTACACCTTC. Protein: CASKGWTGGYGYTF.